Below are 17 T cell receptor beta chains sequenced from a single sample in a study of radiation and T cells in renal cell carcinoma. The time point: baseline pretreatment blood. Noted treatment: 15 Gy SBRT to primary tumor, nephrectomy 4 weeks later. The assay was immunoSEQ multiplex PCR, and TCRdb's table has in-frame clones only and misses some. The sample includes 100,000 to 150,000 clones, roughly 85% of them seen just once. The sequencing here drew on blood, taken from a patient whose treatment included radiotherapy and nephrectomy. These receptors were obtained from a woman aged 55-69 years with renal cell carcinoma.

V gene TRBV29-1 combines with J gene TRBJ2-7, with D possibly TRBD1 on 7 matching bases. V gave up 5 bases and J gave up 6 bases, with 14 bases separating them. In germline, CDR1 is SQVTM, CDR2 ANQGSEA. This CDR3 has 12 residues. The CDR3 nucleotides read TGCAGCGTTCAGGGGGGTTTTGGCGAGCAGTACTTC. This encodes CSVQGGFGEQYF.

This clone was detected only a few times. V usage is TRBV6-5 and J usage is TRBJ1-5, with D perhaps TRBD1 (5 bases). Germline values: CDR1 MNHEY, CDR2 SVGAGI. The CDR3 spans 14 residues. V shed 4 bases and J shed 6 bases, with 13 bases lying between them. CDR3 in amino acids: CASSSGSGGQPQHF. The DNA of the CDR3 is TGTGCCAGCAGTTCGGGATCCGGGGGTCAGCCCCAGCATTTT.

Notes on this clone: In the same sample, other DNA sequences code for this CDR3. The chain employs TRBV7-2 and TRBJ2-5, with D uncertain. The CDR3 is made up of 13 amino acids. Germline V CDR1 and CDR2: SGHTA, FQGNSA. Deletions cut 1 base from V and 0 bases from J, with 3 bases between. The CDR3 DNA reads TGTGCCAGCAGCTTAGTTTACCAAGAGACCCAGTACTTC. Translating gives CASSLVYQETQYF.

DNA of the CDR3: TGTGCCAGCAGCCGAACTAGCGGGTCCCTCTACGAGCAGTACTTC. Translating it yields CASSRTSGSLYEQYF. This rearrangement joins TRBV28 to TRBJ2-7; 9 nucleotides match TRBD2. CDR1 is MDHEN and CDR2 is SYDVKM in the germline V gene. V dropped 6 bases and J dropped 3; count of bases not matched to a gene: 9. There are 15 residues in the CDR3.

This sequence joins TRBV6-1 and TRBJ2-7; no clear D gene. Germline V lookup: CDR1 MNHNS, CDR2 SASEGT. V lost 6 bases to trimming and J lost 2 bases, with 11 bases between them. This CDR3 region has 13 residues. The CDR3 nucleotides are TGTGCCAGCAGGAAGGGCCTAACCTACGAGCAGTACTTC. Its protein is CASRKGLTYEQYF.

The chain joins TRBV15 to TRBJ1-1, with a weak D call TRBD1 (5 bases). Germline V lookup: CDR1 LNHNV, CDR2 YYDKDF (reference sequence). This CDR3 region has 14 residues. V was clipped by 3 bases and J by 7 bases, with 15 bases between them. Here the CDR3 DNA reads TGTGCCACCAGCAGGGAACGGGACCCGAGTGAAGCTTTCTTT. Translated: CATSRERDPSEAFF.

This chain uses TRBV27 with TRBJ1-5, with 7 bases fitting TRBD1. J gave up 1 base and V 5 bases, and 2 bases lay outside the gene matches. CDR1 and CDR2 (germline): MNHEY, SMNVEV (reference sequence). CDR3 size: 14 residues. CDR3 sequence: CASSTTGSNQPQHF. CDR3 DNA sequence: TGTGCCAGCAGTACGACAGGGAGCAATCAGCCCCAGCATTTT.

This chain links TRBV7-9 with TRBJ2-7; D is uncertain. V was shortened by 1 base and J by 3 bases, with 13 bases between the two germline ends. The CDR3 loop spans 15 amino acids. CDR1 is SEHNR, CDR2 FQNEAQ, per germline (reference sequence). CDR3 sequence reads: CASSLGDTSVYEQYF. CDR3 nucleotides: TGTGCCAGCAGCTTAGGCGACACCAGTGTCTACGAGCAGTACTTC.

The CDR3 spells CASSQDRGLNQPQHF. For the CDR3, the DNA is TGTGCCAGCAGCCAGGACAGGGGGCTGAATCAGCCCCAGCATTTT. The J gene is TRBJ1-5, the V gene TRBV7-6; 11 bases line up with TRBD1. Germline V gene data show CDR1 as SGHVS and CDR2 as FNYEAQ. V lost 5 bases and J lost 4; bases outside the gene matches: 4. CDR3 length equals 15 residues.

The DNA of the CDR3 is TGTGCCAGCAGCACGGGGACAGCCGCTAGCTCCTACGAGCAGTACTTC. This sequence encodes CASSTGTAASSYEQYF. The V call is TRBV9, the J call TRBJ2-7; TRBD1 aligns across 7 bases. This CDR3 region has 16 residues. Germline assignment: CDR1 SGDLS and CDR2 YYNGEE. Losses at the gene ends were 4 bases for V and 0 bases for J; bases not matched to a gene: 10.

The J gene is TRBJ1-6, the V gene TRBV28; no clear D gene. Deletions cut 6 bases from V and 10 bases from J, with 22 bases between. Per the germline V gene, CDR1 is MDHEN and CDR2 is SYDVKM. The CDR3 runs to 16 residues. The CDR3 sequence is CASSQTELAPASPLHF. The CDR3 nucleotides read TGTGCCAGCAGCCAGACCGAACTTGCGCCCGCGTCACCCCTCCACTTT.

This chain joins TRBV5-4 and TRBJ2-3; D possibly matches TRBD1 or TRBD2 (6 bases each). Germline CDR1 and CDR2: SGHNT and YYREEE (reference sequence). The CDR3 consists of 15 residues. Trimming took 6 bases from V and 0 from J, leaving 14 bases between them. CDR3 in DNA: TGTGCCAGCACCCAGGGGAGGACAAGCACAGATACGCAGTATTTT. Its translation is CASTQGRTSTDTQYF.

The chain combines TRBV9 with TRBJ1-1, with 7 bases aligning to TRBD1. Germline values: CDR1 SGDLS, CDR2 YYNGEE. With 0 bases clipped from V and 7 bases from J, the junction kept 12 bases outside the gene matches. CDR3 length: 16 amino acids. The CDR3 DNA reads TGTGCCAGCAGCGTAGATCAGGGGGTAATGATTGGTGAAGCTTTCTTT. It specifies CASSVDQGVMIGEAFF.

The chain links TRBV11-2 to TRBJ2-5, with 12 bases lining up with TRBD2. V shed 8 bases and J 5 bases; nucleotides not matched to a gene: 12. The germline V gene has CDR1 SGHAT and CDR2 FQNNGV. The CDR3 totals 16 residues. Here the CDR3 reads CASGVRLAGVRETQYF. DNA of the CDR3: TGTGCCAGCGGGGTTCGACTAGCGGGAGTTCGGGAGACCCAGTACTTC.

The rearrangement uses TRBV5-1 and TRBJ2-5; D is possibly TRBD1 or TRBD2 (5 bases each). The germline V gene has CDR1 SGHRS and CDR2 YFSETQ. Trimming removed 0 bases from V and 5 bases from J, with 11 bases in between. The CDR3 runs to 14 residues. The CDR3, as DNA: TGCGCCAGCAGCTTGGATACAGGCGGGGAGACCCAGTACTTC. This translates into CASSLDTGGETQYF. The variable domain in full, with the rest retrieved from reference TRBV5-1 and TRBJ2-5, is KAGVTQTPRYLIKTRGQQVTLSCSPISGHRSVSWYQQTPGQGLQFLFEYFSETQRNKGNFPGRFSGRQFSNSRSEMNVSTLELGDSALYLCASSLDTGGETQYFGPGTRLLVL.

The V gene is TRBV7-9, the J gene TRBJ2-7, with 13 bases matching TRBD2. V trimming: 5 bases; J trimming: 5 bases; junction bases outside the gene matches: 6. The CDR3 length is 15 residues. CDR1 SEHNR and CDR2 FQNEAQ come from the germline V gene (reference sequence). The CDR3 nucleotides read TGTGCCAGCAGCGCCTGGACTAGCGGGAGCCACGAGCAGTACTTC. Translation: CASSAWTSGSHEQYF.

V and J are TRBV7-9 and TRBJ2-7; 7 bases align to TRBD1. Germline lookup yields CDR1 SEHNR and CDR2 FQNEAQ (reference sequence). The CDR3 sequence is 14 residues long. The trim removed 1 base at V and 2 bases at J, leaving 2 bases unmatched. The CDR3 bases are TGTGCCAGCAGCTTAGAGCAGGGGGCCTACGAGCAGTACTTC. Translating it yields CASSLEQGAYEQYF.